This T cell receptor beta chain comes out of a study of control samples from healthy donors and cancer patients (dated by TCRdb to about 2020). A note on this clone: No cognate antigen has been identified for it. Per-base qualities were not stored, and no clone one base away is much larger.

The library was made by the immunoSEQ multiplex PCR assay. In its TCRdb copy, this immuneACCESS table keeps in-frame sequences only and misses some clones. Where compared with another copy, unresolved V genes explain less than half of these, and the others have no known cause. A total of about 84,000 clones appear in this sample, roughly 89% of them only once. The top ten constitute approximately 14% of the sample. Here V drops 0 bases and J drops 6 bases, and the junction holds 13 bases not matched to any gene. From cysteine to phenylalanine, the CDR3 is 17 amino acids long. Only the CDR3 part of the read is kept: 51 bases, read in frame from the first base. CDR1 and CDR2, looked up from the germline V gene (reference sequence), are SGHNT and YYREEE.

The clonotype comes from a man aged 25 to 45 in good health. The sequenced material came from blood. The sequence is built from TRBV5-4 and TRBJ2-5, and 8 junctional nucleotides match TRBD1. The CDR3 here reads CASSLVGTGTGQKTQYF. The base sequence is TGTGCCAGCAGCTTGGTAGGGACCGGGACAGGTCAAAAGACCCAGTACTTC.